The text below deals with one T cell receptor (beta chain). These data originate in a study of blood T cell repertoires in COVID-19. The CDR3 runs to 16 residues. Germline CDR1 and CDR2: LGHDT and YNNKEL (reference sequence). J gave up 2 bases and V 1 base, and 0 bases lay outside the gene matches. TCRdb's table, derived via immunoSEQ multiplex PCR, lists solely in-frame clones and lacks some. The sample yields over 95,000 clones, around 89% seen once. This sequence joins TRBV3-1 (or the pseudogene TRBV3-2) and TRBJ2-7, with 15 positions matching TRBD2. The source material was peripheral blood. This receptor was obtained from a human donor with acute or convalescent COVID-19. The donor label of this sample is uncertain. In nucleotides, the CDR3 is TGTGCCAGCAGCCAAGGGACTAGCGGGGGGGCCTACGAGCAGTACTTC. Protein: CASSQGTSGGAYEQYF.